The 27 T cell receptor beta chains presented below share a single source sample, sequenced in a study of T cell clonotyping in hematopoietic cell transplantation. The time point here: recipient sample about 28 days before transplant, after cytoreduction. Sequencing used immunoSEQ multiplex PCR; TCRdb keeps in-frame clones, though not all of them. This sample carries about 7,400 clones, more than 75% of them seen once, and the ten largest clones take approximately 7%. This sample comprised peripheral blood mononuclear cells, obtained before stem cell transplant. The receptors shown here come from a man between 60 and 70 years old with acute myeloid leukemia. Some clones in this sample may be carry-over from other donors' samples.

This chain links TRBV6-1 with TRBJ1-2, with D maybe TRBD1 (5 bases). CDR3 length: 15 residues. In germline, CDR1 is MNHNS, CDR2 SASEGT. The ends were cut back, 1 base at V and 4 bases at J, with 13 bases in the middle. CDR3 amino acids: CASSEDDGGVYGYTF. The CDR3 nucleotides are TGTGCCAGCAGTGAAGATGATGGGGGAGTCTATGGCTACACCTTC.

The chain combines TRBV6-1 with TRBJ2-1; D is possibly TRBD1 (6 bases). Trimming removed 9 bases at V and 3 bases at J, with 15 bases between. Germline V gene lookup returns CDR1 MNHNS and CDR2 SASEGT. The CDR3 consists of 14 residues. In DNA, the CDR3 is TGTGCCAGTGCACAGGGTTTACACTACAATGAGCAGTTCTTC. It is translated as CASAQGLHYNEQFF.

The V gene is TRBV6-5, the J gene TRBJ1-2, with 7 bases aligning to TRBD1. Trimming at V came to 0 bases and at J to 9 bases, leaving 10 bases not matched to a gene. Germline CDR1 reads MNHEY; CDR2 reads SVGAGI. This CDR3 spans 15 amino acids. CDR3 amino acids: CASSYSGTDDVSYTF. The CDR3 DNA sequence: TGTGCCAGCAGTTACTCAGGGACAGACGACGTGAGCTACACCTTC.

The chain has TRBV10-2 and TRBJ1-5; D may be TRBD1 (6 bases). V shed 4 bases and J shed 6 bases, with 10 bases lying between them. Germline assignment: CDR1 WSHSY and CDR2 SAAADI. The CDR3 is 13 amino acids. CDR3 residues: CASSGTGIQPQHF. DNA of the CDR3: TGCGCCAGCAGTGGAACAGGGATTCAGCCCCAGCATTTT.

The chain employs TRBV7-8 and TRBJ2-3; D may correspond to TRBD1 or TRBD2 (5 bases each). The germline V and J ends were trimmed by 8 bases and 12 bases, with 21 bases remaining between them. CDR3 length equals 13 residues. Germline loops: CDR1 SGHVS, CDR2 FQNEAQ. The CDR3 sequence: CASQGPLGLSQYF. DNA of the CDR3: TGTGCCAGCCAGGGACCCTTAGGTCTGTCCCAGTATTTT.

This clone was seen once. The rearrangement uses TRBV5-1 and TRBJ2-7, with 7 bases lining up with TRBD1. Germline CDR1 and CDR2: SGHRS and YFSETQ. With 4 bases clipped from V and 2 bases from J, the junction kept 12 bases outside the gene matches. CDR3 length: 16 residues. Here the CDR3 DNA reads TGCGCCAGCAGCCCAAACAGGGGCGATTTGACCTACGAGCAGTACTTC. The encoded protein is CASSPNRGDLTYEQYF.

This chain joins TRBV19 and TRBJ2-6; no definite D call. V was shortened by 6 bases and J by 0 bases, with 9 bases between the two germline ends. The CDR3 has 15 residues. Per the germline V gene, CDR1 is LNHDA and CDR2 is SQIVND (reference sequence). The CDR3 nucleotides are TGTGCCAGTAGGGCGGCTAGCTCTGGGGCCAACGTCCTGACTTTC. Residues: CASRAASSGANVLTF.

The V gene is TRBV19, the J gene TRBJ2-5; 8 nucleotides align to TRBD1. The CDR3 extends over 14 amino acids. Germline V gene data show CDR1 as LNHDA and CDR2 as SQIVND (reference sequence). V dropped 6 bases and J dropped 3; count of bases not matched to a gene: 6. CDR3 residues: CASSGTGGKETQYF. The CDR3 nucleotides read TGTGCCAGTAGCGGGACAGGAGGAAAAGAGACCCAGTACTTC.

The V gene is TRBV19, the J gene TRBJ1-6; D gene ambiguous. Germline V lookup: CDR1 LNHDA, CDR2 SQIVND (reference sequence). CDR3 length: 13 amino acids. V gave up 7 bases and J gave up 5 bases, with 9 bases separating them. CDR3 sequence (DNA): TGTGCCAGTATGGCTGGGGATAATTCACCCCTCCACTTT. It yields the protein CASMAGDNSPLHF.

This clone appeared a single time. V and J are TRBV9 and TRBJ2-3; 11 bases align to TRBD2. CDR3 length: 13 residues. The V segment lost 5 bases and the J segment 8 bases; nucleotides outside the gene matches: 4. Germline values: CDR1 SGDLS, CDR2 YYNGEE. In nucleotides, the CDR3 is TGTGCCAGCAGTTCTACTAGCGGGAGTACGCAGTATTTT. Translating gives CASSSTSGSTQYF.

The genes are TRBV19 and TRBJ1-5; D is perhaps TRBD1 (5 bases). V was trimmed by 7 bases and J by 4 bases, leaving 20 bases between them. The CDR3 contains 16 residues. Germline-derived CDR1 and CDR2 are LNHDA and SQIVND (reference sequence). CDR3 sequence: CASTFSRGTKNQPQHF. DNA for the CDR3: TGTGCCAGTACCTTTTCCCGGGGGACTAAAAATCAGCCCCAGCATTTT.

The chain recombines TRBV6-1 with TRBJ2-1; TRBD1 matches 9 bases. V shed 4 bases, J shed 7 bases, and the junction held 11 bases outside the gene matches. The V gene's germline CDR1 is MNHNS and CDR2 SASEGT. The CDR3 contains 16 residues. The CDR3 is CASSAPGTGIRNEQFF. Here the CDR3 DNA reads TGTGCCAGCAGTGCTCCCGGGACAGGGATTCGGAATGAGCAGTTCTTC.

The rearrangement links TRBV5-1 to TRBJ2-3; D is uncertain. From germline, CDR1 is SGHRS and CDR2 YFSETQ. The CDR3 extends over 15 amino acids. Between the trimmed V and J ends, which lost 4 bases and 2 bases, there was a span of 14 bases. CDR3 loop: CASSPRLLLTDTQYF. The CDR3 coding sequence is TGCGCCAGCAGCCCCCGACTCCTACTCACAGATACGCAGTATTTT.

This CDR3 is CASGRDRVETQYF. In nucleotides, the CDR3 is TGTGCCAGTGGCCGGGACAGGGTTGAGACCCAGTACTTC. The chain couples TRBV19 to TRBJ2-5; 9 nucleotides match TRBD1. Germline-derived CDR1 and CDR2 are LNHDA and SQIVND (reference sequence). This CDR3 region has 13 residues. J lost 5 bases, V lost 8 bases, and 6 bases had no gene match.

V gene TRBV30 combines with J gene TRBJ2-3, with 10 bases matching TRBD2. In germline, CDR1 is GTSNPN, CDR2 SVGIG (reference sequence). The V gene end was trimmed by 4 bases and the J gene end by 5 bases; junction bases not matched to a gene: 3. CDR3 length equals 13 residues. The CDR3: CAWTSGSGDTQYF. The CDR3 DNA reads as TGTGCCTGGACTAGCGGGAGTGGAGATACGCAGTATTTT.

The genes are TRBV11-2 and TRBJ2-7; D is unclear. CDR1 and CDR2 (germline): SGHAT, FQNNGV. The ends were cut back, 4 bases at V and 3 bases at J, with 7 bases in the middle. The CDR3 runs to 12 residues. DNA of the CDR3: TGTGCCAGCAGCTCCCAAAACTACGAGCAGTACTTC. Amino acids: CASSSQNYEQYF.

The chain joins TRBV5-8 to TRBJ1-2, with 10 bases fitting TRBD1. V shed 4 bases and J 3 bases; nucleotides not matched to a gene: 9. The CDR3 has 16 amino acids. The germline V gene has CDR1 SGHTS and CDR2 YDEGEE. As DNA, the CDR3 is TGTGCCAGCAGCCGTTGGGGACAGGGGTCGGACTATGGCTACACCTTC. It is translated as CASSRWGQGSDYGYTF.

This CDR3 reads CASSWGTGTTNEKLFF. In DNA, the CDR3 is TGTGCCAGCAGCTGGGGTACCGGGACAACTAATGAAAAACTGTTTTTT. This sequence joins TRBV5-6 and TRBJ1-4; no clear D gene. V lost 3 bases and J 0 bases, leaving 12 bases between the germline ends. Germline CDR1 reads SGHDT; CDR2 reads YYEEEE. The CDR3 runs 16 residues.

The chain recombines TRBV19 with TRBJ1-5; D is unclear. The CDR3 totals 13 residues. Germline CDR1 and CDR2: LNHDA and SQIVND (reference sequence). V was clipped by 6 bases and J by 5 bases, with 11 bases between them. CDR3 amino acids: CASSVGRDQPQHF. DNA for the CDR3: TGTGCCAGTAGCGTGGGTCGCGATCAGCCCCAGCATTTT.

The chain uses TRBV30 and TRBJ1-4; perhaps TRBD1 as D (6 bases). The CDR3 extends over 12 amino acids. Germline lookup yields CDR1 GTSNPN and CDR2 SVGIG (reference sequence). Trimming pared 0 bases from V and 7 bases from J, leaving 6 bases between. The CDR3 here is CAWSVQGEKLFF. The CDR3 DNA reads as TGTGCCTGGAGTGTACAGGGTGAAAAACTGTTTTTT.

CDR3 residues: CAISENTEAFF. Written as DNA, the CDR3 is TGTGCCATCAGTGAGAACACTGAAGCTTTCTTT. The chain employs TRBV10-3 and TRBJ1-1; D is ambiguous. Germline CDR1 is ENHRY and CDR2 is SYGVKD. The V end was cut by 2 bases, the J end by 2 bases, with 0 bases between. This CDR3 spans 11 amino acids.

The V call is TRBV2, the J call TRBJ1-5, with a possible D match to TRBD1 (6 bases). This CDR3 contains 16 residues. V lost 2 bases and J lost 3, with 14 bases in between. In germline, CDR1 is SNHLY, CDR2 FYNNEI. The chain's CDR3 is CASSENTRQVNQPQHF. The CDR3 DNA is TGTGCCAGCAGTGAAAATACAAGACAGGTCAATCAGCCCCAGCATTTT.

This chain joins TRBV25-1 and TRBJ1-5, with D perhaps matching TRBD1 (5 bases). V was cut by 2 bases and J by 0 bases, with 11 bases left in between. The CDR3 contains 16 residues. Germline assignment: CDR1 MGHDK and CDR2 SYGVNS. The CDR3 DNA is TGTGCCAGCAGTGAAAAGAGGGGAAATAGCAATCAGCCCCAGCATTTT. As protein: CASSEKRGNSNQPQHF.

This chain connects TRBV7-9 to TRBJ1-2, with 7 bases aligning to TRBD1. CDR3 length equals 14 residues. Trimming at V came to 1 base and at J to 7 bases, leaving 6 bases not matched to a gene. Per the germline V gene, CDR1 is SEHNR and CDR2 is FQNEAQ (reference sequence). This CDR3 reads CASSLGGGAGGYTF. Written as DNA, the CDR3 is TGTGCCAGCAGCTTAGGAGGGGGCGCGGGTGGCTACACCTTC.

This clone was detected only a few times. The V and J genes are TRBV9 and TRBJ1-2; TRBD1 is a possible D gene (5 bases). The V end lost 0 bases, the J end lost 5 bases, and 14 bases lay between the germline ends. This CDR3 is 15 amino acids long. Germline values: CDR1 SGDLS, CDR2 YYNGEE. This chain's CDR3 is CASSVGPAGQYGYTF. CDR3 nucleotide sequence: TGTGCCAGCAGCGTAGGCCCGGCAGGACAATATGGCTACACCTTC. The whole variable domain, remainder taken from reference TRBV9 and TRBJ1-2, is DSGVTQTPKHLITATGQRVTLRCSPRSGDLSVYWYQQSLDQGLQFLIQYYNGEERAKGNILERFSAQQFPDLHSELNLSSLELGDSALYFCASSVGPAGQYGYTFGSGTRLTVV.

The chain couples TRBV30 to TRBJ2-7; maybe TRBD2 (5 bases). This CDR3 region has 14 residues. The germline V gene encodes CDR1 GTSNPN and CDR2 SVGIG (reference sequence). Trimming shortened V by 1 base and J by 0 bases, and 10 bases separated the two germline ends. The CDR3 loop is CAWSDGRYSYEQYF. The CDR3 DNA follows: TGTGCCTGGAGTGATGGGAGATACTCCTACGAGCAGTACTTC.

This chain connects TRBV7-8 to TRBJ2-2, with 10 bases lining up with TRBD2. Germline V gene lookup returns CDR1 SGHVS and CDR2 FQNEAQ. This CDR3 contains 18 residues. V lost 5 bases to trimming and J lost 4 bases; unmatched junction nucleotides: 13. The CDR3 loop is CASSKNRAGGRRTGELFF. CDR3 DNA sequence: TGTGCCAGCAGCAAAAACCGAGCGGGGGGGCGGCGCACCGGGGAGCTGTTTTTT.